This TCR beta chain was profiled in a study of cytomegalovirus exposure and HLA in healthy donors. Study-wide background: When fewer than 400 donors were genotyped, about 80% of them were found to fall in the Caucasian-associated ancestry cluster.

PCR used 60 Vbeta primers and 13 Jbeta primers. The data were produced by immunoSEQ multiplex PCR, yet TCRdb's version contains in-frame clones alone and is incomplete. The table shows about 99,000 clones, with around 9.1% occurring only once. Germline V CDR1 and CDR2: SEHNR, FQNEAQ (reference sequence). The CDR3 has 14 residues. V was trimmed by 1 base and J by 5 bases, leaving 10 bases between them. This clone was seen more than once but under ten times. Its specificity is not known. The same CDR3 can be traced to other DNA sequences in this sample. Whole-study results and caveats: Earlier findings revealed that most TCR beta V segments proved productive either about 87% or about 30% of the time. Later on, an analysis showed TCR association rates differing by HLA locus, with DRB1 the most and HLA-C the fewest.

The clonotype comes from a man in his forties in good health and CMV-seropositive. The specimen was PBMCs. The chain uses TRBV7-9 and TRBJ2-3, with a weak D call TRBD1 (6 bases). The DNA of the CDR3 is TGTGCCAGCAGCTTAGGTGGGGGCCTAGATACGCAGTATTTT. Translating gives CASSLGGGLDTQYF.